This TCR beta chain was captured by sequencing in a study of sequential checkpoint blockade in melanoma. This clone is judged large. Treatment denoted: randomized to nivolumab then ipilimumab (arm A) or the reverse (arm B). TCRdb's table, derived via immunoSEQ multiplex PCR, lists solely in-frame clones and lacks some. The data show 10,000 to 15,000 clones, less than 75% seen once. The CDR3 sequence is 15 residues long. V trimming: 5 bases; J trimming: 3 bases; junction bases outside the gene matches: 8. The germline V gene encodes CDR1 SEHNR and CDR2 FQNEAQ (reference sequence). Sequencing was performed on CD8+ T cells sorted from blood (inferred from file names), taken from a patient given nivolumab and ipilimumab in sequence. The TCR sequence derives from a human donor with melanoma. V usage is TRBV7-9 and J usage is TRBJ1-1; TRBD1 agrees at 8 bases. CDR3: CASSKGLGQDTEAFF. CDR3 nucleotides: TGTGCCAGCAGCAAAGGACTGGGACAGGACACTGAAGCTTTCTTT.